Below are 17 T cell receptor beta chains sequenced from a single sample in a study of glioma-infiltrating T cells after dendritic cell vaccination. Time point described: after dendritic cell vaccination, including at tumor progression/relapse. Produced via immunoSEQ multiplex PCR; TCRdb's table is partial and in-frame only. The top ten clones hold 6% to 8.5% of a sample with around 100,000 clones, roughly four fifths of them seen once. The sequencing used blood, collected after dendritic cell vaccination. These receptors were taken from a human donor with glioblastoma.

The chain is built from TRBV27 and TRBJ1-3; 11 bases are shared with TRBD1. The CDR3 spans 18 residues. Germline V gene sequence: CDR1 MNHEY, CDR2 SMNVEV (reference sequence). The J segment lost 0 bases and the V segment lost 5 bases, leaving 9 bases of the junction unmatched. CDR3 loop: CASSPRDRGISSGNTIYF. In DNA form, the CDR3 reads TGTGCCAGCAGTCCCCGGGACAGGGGGATCAGCTCTGGAAACACCATATATTTT.

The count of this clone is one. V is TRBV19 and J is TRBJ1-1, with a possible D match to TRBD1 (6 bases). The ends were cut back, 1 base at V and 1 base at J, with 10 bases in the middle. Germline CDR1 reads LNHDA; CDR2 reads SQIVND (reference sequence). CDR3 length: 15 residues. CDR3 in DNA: TGTGCCAGTAGTATAGGTAACAGGGAGAACACTGAAGCTTTCTTT. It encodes CASSIGNRENTEAFF.

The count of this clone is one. CDR3: CASSYKGGSGGRNEQFF. The CDR3 coding sequence is TGTGCCAGCAGCTACAAGGGGGGCAGCGGGGGCCGCAATGAGCAGTTCTTC. This chain joins TRBV7-9 and TRBJ2-1; TRBD2 aligns across 8 bases. The CDR3 has 17 residues. Per the germline V gene, CDR1 is SEHNR and CDR2 is FQNEAQ (reference sequence). V was pared by 4 bases and J by 6 bases, with 14 bases of the junction left unmatched.

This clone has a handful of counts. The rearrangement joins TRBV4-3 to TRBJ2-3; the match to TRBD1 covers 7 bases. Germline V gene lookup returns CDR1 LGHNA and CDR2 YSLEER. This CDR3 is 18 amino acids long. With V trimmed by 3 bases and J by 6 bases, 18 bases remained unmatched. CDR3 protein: CASSHDSRDSAFLDTQYF. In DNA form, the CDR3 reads TGCGCCAGCAGCCATGACAGCCGGGACAGCGCTTTTTTGGATACGCAGTATTTT.

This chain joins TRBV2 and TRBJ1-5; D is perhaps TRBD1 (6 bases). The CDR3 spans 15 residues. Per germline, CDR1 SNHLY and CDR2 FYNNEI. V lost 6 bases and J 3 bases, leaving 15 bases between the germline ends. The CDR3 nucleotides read TGTGCCAGCAGCGCGCGGACAGCTTACAATCAGCCCCAGCATTTT. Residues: CASSARTAYNQPQHF.

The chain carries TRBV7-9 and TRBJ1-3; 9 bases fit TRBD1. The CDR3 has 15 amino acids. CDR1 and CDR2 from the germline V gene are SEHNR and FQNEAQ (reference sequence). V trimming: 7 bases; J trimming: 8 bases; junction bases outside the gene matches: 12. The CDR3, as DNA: TGTGCCAGCAATTTGGCACAGGGGGCTGGCGACACCATATATTTT. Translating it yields CASNLAQGAGDTIYF.

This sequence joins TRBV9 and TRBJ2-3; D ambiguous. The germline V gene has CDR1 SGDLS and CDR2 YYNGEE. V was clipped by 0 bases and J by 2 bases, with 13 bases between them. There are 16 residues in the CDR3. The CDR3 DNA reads TGTGCCAGCAGCGTAGGCTCTGTCAGTTACACAGATACGCAGTATTTT. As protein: CASSVGSVSYTDTQYF.

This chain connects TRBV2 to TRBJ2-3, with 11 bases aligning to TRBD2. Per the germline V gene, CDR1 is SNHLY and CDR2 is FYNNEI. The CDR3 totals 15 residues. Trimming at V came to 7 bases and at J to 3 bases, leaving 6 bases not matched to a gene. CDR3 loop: CASTVASGGTDTQYF. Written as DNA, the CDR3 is TGTGCCAGCACGGTGGCTAGCGGGGGGACAGATACGCAGTATTTT.

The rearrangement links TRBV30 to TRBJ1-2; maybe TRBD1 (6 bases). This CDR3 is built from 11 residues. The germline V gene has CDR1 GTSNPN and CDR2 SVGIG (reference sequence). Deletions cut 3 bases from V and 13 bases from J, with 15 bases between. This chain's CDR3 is CAWRLQGRATF. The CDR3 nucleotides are TGTGCCTGGAGACTTCAGGGGAGGGCCACCTTC. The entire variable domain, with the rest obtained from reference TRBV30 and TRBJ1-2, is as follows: SQTIHQWPATLVQPVGSPLSLECTVEGTSNPNLYWYRQAAGRGLQLLFYSVGIGQISSEVPQNLSASRPQDRQFILSSKKLLLSDSGFYLCAWRLQGRATFGSGTRLTVV.

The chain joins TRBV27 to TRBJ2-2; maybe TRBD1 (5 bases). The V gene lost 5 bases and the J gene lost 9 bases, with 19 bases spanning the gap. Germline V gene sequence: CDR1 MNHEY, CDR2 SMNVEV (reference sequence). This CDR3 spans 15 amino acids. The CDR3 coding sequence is TGTGCCAGCAGTCAGACAGATCTGGGGCGCCGGGAGCTGTTTTTT. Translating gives CASSQTDLGRRELFF.

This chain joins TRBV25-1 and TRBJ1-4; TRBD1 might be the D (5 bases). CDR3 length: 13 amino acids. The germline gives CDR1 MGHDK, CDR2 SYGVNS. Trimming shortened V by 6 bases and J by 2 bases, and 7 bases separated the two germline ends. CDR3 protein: CASRQVTNEKLFF. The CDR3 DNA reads TGTGCCAGCAGACAGGTGACTAATGAAAAACTGTTTTTT.

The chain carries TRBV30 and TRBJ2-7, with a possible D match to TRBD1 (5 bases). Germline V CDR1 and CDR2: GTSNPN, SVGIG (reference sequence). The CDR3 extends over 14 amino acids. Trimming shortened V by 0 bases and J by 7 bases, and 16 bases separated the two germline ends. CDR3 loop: CAWSVSAKGSEQYF. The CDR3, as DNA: TGTGCCTGGAGTGTATCCGCAAAGGGGTCTGAGCAGTACTTC.

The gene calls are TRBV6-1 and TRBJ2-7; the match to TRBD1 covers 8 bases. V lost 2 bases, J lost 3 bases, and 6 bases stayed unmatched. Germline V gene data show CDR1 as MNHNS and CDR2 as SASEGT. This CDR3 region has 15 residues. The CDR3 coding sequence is TGTGCCAGCAGTGAACTACAGGGGGACCTCTACGAGCAGTACTTC. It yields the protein CASSELQGDLYEQYF.

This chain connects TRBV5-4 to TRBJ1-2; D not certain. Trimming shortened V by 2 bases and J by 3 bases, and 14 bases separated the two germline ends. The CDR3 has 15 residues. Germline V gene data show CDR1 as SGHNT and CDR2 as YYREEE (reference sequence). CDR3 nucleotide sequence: TGTGCCAGCAGCTTTGAGAGCGCTGAGTACTATGGCTACACCTTC. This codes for CASSFESAEYYGYTF.

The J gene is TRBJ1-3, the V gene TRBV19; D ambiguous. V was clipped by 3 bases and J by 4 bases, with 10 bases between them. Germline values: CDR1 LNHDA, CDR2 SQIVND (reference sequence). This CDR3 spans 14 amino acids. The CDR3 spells CASSMTEIGNTIYF. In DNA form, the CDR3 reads TGTGCCAGTAGTATGACGGAGATCGGAAACACCATATATTTT.

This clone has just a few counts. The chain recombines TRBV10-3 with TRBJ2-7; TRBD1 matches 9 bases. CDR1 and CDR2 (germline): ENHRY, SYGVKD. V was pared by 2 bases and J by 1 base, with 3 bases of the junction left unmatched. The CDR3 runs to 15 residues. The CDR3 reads CAISEHGTGSYEQYF. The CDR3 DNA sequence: TGTGCCATCAGTGAGCACGGGACAGGGTCCTACGAGCAGTACTTC.

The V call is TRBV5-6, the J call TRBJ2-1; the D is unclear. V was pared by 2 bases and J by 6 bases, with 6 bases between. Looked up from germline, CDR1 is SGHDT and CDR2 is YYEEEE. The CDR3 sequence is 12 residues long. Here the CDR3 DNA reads TGTGCCAGCAGCTTTACATTCAATGAGCAGTTCTTC. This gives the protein CASSFTFNEQFF. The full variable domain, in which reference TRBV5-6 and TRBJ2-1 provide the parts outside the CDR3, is DAGVTQSPTHLIKTRGQQVTLRCSPKSGHDTVSWYQQALGQGPQFIFQYYEEEERQRGNFPDRFSGHQFPNYSSELNVNALLLGDSALYLCASSFTFNEQFFGPGTRLTVL.